Below, one T cell receptor (beta chain) is given with its context. Germline CDR1 PRHDT, CDR2 FYEKMQ (reference sequence). This CDR3 has 14 residues. Unmatched junction bases numbered 6, after V lost 5 bases and J lost 4 bases. The table came from immunoSEQ multiplex PCR; TCRdb's copy has only in-frame clones and leaves some out. The sample contains tens of thousands of clones, around nine tenths of which appear only once. This record belongs to a study of graft-versus-host responses after intestinal transplantation. The TCR was taken from a human patient who received an intestinal transplant, so some T cells may come from the graft donor. The sequencing here drew on bone marrow, taken approximately 700 days after intestinal transplantation. The chain joins TRBV13 to TRBJ1-2; 8 bases match TRBD1. CDR3 sequence: CASSERTGSYGYTF. In DNA, the CDR3 is TGTGCCAGCAGCGAGCGGACAGGGAGCTATGGCTACACCTTC.